This T cell receptor beta chain was captured in a study of shared clonotypes between healthy human individuals. In the case of this clone: Other DNA sequences in this sample translate to the same CDR3.

Only in-frame clones appear in the TCRdb table, and some are missing; sequencing was by immunoSEQ multiplex PCR. The sample yields about 1 million clones, under 80% seen once. The V and J ends lost 0 bases and 0 bases respectively, with 6 bases between them. Germline CDR1 and CDR2: SGHRS and YFSETQ. This CDR3 is 14 amino acids long. Sequencing used memory CD4+ T cells sorted from blood. Subset given: CD45RA-negative fraction. This TCR derives from a man in his late teens or twenties in good health. The chain recombines TRBV5-1 with TRBJ1-1; unclear D gene. CDR3 sequence: CASSLGSMNTEAFF. CDR3 nucleotides: TGCGCCAGCAGCTTGGGTAGTATGAACACTGAAGCTTTCTTT.